This section outlines one T cell receptor beta chain sequence together with its context. These data originate in a study of blood T cell repertoires in COVID-19. Whole-study context: Nucleic acid was either cDNA or gDNA, and it came from T cells, B-cell-depleted T cells, or PBMCs.

The Seattle patients, enrolled during active infection, were followed longitudinally. TCRdb keeps only in-frame clones here, not all; method: immunoSEQ multiplex PCR. This table has some 270,000 clones, nearly 90% appearing once. V shed 5 bases, J shed 4 bases, and the junction held 5 bases outside the gene matches. Per the germline V gene, CDR1 is ENHRY and CDR2 is SYGVKD. The CDR3 runs to 13 residues. Sequencing was done on a sample of peripheral blood. The clonotype comes from a woman aged 60-75 years with COVID-19, enrolled during active disease. The J gene is TRBJ2-7, the V gene TRBV10-3, with 7 bases aligning to TRBD1. In DNA form, the CDR3 reads TGTGCCATCAGTTTAGGACAGGTTTACGAGCAGTACTTC. This codes for CAISLGQVYEQYF.